A single sample gave rise to the 12 T cell receptor beta chains below, sequenced in a study of response to subunit inactivated influenza vaccine. TCRdb reanalysed the RT-PCR reads using MiXCR and keeps one entry per CDR3 protein. The sample has roughly 500,000 distinct CDR3 sequences; about 15% are singletons. The sequencing used CD4+ T cells sorted from PBMCs, collected about 24 months after vaccination. These receptor sequences come from a man between 45 and 75 years old who received an inactivated influenza vaccine.

Notes on this clonotype: An end of the junction does not agree with germline; a read error may underlie this. The chain combines TRBV20-1 with TRBJ2-7, with D perhaps matching TRBD1 or TRBD2 (5 bases each). The CDR3 has 14 residues. Per germline, CDR1 DFQATT and CDR2 SNEGSKA (reference sequence). The CDR3 sequence is CSASPAGTGSEQYF. Here the CDR3 DNA reads TGCAGCGCTAGTCCGGCAGGGACGGGAAGCGAGCAGTACTTC.

The chain uses TRBV6-5 and TRBJ2-1, with D maybe TRBD1 (5 bases). This CDR3 has 15 residues. CDR1 and CDR2 from the germline V gene are MNHEY and SVGAGI. V was trimmed by 2 bases and J by 4 bases, leaving 12 bases between them. In DNA form, the CDR3 reads TGTGCCAGCAGTTACGCGAGACAGAAGTACAATGAGCAGTTCTTC. The encoded protein is CASSYARQKYNEQFF.

The sample holds one count of this clonotype. Relative to the germline gene, one junction end is altered; a read error may explain this. The chain recombines TRBV12-3 or TRBV12-4 with TRBJ1-1; perhaps TRBD1 as D (5 bases). The CDR3 sequence is 13 residues long. In DNA form, the CDR3 reads TGCTCCAGCTTCCTCCAAGGGGCAGGGAGGGCTTTCTTT. Translation gives CSSFLQGAGRAFF.

The chain links TRBV5-1 to TRBJ1-2, with TRBD1 matching over 9 bases. Germline V gives CDR1 SGHRS, CDR2 YFSETQ. Trimming cost V 0 bases and J 7 bases; bases outside gene matches: 7. This CDR3 region has 15 residues. CDR3 DNA: TGCGCCAGCAGCTTGGTGGGACAGGGAGAGACTGGCTACACCTTC. It yields the protein CASSLVGQGETGYTF.

This clonotype was found a few times. This sequence joins TRBV18 and TRBJ1-4, with TRBD1 matching over 9 bases. The CDR3 covers 15 residues. The trim removed 2 bases at V and 7 bases at J, leaving 5 bases unmatched. In germline, CDR1 is KGHSH, CDR2 LQKENI. CDR3 sequence (DNA): TGTGCCAGCTCACCAAGGGGACAGGGAAGTGAAAAACTGTTTTTT. Amino acid sequence: CASSPRGQGSEKLFF.

The V gene is TRBV28, the J gene TRBJ2-1; 9 bases fit TRBD2. Germline CDR1 MDHEN, CDR2 SYDVKM. This CDR3 comprises 17 residues. V lost 7 bases to trimming and J lost 4 bases; unmatched junction nucleotides: 14. CDR3: CASNTPAGTSRYNEQFF. The CDR3, as DNA: TGTGCCAGCAACACCCCAGCCGGGACTAGCCGGTACAATGAGCAGTTCTTC.

This rearrangement joins TRBV3-1 to TRBJ2-1; no definite D call. In germline, CDR1 is LGHDT, CDR2 YNNKEL (reference sequence). CDR3 length: 16 amino acids. V lost 4 bases and J 5 bases, leaving 18 bases between the germline ends. The CDR3 DNA follows: TGTGCCAGCAGCCGGGTTACAGCCTCGTTCGACAATGAGCAGTTCTTC. Its translation is CASSRVTASFDNEQFF.

The rearrangement uses TRBV3-1 and TRBJ2-1; 10 bases are a match to TRBD2. CDR1 is LGHDT, CDR2 YNNKEL, per germline (reference sequence). This CDR3 is 17 amino acids long. Trimming cost V 1 base and J 7 bases; bases outside gene matches: 10. The CDR3 DNA follows: TGTGCCAGCAGCCAAGGGAAACTAGCGGGAAGGGTGAATGAGCAGTTCTTC. Translated, it gives CASSQGKLAGRVNEQFF.

This clonotype was counted many times. The chain employs TRBV25-1 and TRBJ1-1; TRBD1 agrees at 10 bases. V lost 8 bases and J lost 4; bases outside the gene matches: 10. Germline lookup yields CDR1 MGHDK and CDR2 SYGVNS. This CDR3 comprises 15 residues. The DNA for the CDR3 is TGTGCCAGCTCCAGACAGGGGGCTGGGGGCACTGAAGCTTTCTTT. Protein product: CASSRQGAGGTEAFF.

The genes are TRBV3-1 and TRBJ2-1; TRBD2 agrees at 10 bases. This CDR3 contains 15 residues. V lost 4 bases, J lost 9 bases, and 9 bases stayed unmatched. Germline CDR1 and CDR2: LGHDT and YNNKEL (reference sequence). The CDR3 is CASSPERGGLREQFF. CDR3 bases: TGTGCCAGCAGCCCAGAGCGGGGGGGCTTGCGTGAGCAGTTCTTC.

The gene calls are TRBV3-1 and TRBJ1-2; 7 nucleotides align to TRBD1. V gave up 6 bases and J gave up 2 bases; unmatched junction bases: 9. Germline CDR1 reads LGHDT; CDR2 reads YNNKEL (reference sequence). This CDR3 contains 15 residues. CDR3 DNA sequence: TGTGCCAGCAGTAGCCTGGACAGGCAGAACTATGGCTACACCTTC. Translation gives CASSSLDRQNYGYTF.

This chain uses TRBV5-1 with TRBJ1-6; 9 bases align to TRBD1. The CDR3 is 15 residues long. Germline CDR1 reads SGHRS; CDR2 reads YFSETQ. J was trimmed by 15 bases and V by 3 bases; bases with no gene match: 13. CDR3: CASSSAGTGNSVLHF. DNA of the CDR3: TGCGCCAGCAGCTCCGCCGGGACAGGGAATTCGGTCCTCCACTTT.